A selection of T cell receptor beta chains follows, all from one sample in a study of CD8+ T cells in alopecia areata. Profiling relied on immunoSEQ multiplex PCR, and the TCRdb table lists in-frame clones only, not all of them. The sample yields around 200,000 clones, over 60% seen once. This specimen consisted of CD4+ T cells sorted from blood, obtained at week 4, from a patient treated with tofacitinib. Receptor source: a human donor with alopecia areata. Each CDR3 is given with its conserved first and last residue. D genes are given only for firm matches. Clone size is stated in some rows and not others, as once, few, many or a class when expanded.

abundance	j_gene	d_gene	v_gene	CDR3aa	CDR3nt
NA	TRBJ2-3	NA	TRBV2	CASGDSSTDTQYF	TGTGCCAGCGGGGATTCTAGCACAGATACGCAGTATTTT
NA	TRBJ2-7	NA	TRBV2	CASSVEYEQYF	TGTGCCAGCAGTGTGGAATACGAGCAGTACTTC
NA	TRBJ2-2	TRBD1	TRBV5-4	CASSFPTGRNTGELFF	TGTGCCAGCAGCTTTCCGACAGGGAGGAACACCGGGGAGCTGTTTTTT
NA	TRBJ2-3	NA	TRBV13	CASSLDKRTVDTQYF	TGTGCCAGCAGCTTAGACAAAAGGACAGTAGATACGCAGTATTTT
NA	TRBJ1-6	TRBD1	TRBV7-9	CASSRTAKTGGPEGSPLHF	TGTGCCAGCAGCCGCACGGCTAAGACAGGGGGGCCCGAGGGGTCACCCCTCCACTTT
NA	TRBJ2-2	NA	TRBV19	CASKRTTGELFF	TGTGCCAGTAAGCGGACCACCGGGGAGCTGTTTTTT
NA	TRBJ2-5	TRBD2	TRBV5-1	CASSSTGGPGETQYF	TGCGCCAGCAGCTCCACGGGGGGGCCGGGGGAGACCCAGTACTTC
NA	TRBJ1-4	NA	TRBV20-1	CSAPRGEKLFF	TGCAGTGCCCCCCGTGGGGAAAAACTGTTTTTT
NA	TRBJ2-2	TRBD1	TRBV27	CASSLYGQGANTGELFF	TGTGCCAGCAGTTTATATGGACAGGGGGCAAACACCGGGGAGCTGTTTTTT
NA	TRBJ1-6	TRBD1	TRBV7-8	CASSPGTANSPLHF	TGTGCCAGCAGCCCCGGGACAGCGAATTCACCCCTCCACTTT
NA	TRBJ1-1	NA	TRBV29-1	CSVGLPNTEAFF	TGCAGCGTAGGACTCCCGAACACTGAAGCTTTCTTT
few	TRBJ2-7	NA	TRBV10-3	CAISESTLTGDEQYF	TGTGCCATCAGTGAGTCGACTCTGACGGGTGACGAGCAGTACTTC
NA	TRBJ1-1	TRBD1	TRBV29-1	CSAPGQGNTEAFF	TGCAGCGCCCCGGGACAGGGGAACACTGAAGCTTTCTTT
few	TRBJ2-3	NA	TRBV7-9	CASSPVKALTDTQYF	TGTGCCAGCAGCCCCGTGAAGGCCCTCACAGATACGCAGTATTTT
NA	TRBJ1-5	NA	TRBV10-3	CAISESGGNQPQHF	TGTGCCATCAGTGAGTCCGGGGGGAATCAGCCCCAGCATTTT
NA	TRBJ1-1	NA	TRBV29-1	CSAGTQEAFF	TGCAGCGCAGGTACCCAAGAAGCTTTCTTT
NA	TRBJ1-2	TRBD1	TRBV27	CASSSPGTGGYGYTF	TGTGCCAGCAGTTCTCCCGGGACAGGAGGCTATGGCTACACCTTC
NA	TRBJ1-2	NA	TRBV29-1	CSVEGTGGGGYTF	TGCAGCGTTGAAGGAACTGGGGGCGGTGGCTACACCTTC
NA	TRBJ2-5	NA	TRBV29-1	CSVQDGGETQYF	TGCAGCGTCCAGGACGGAGGGGAGACCCAGTACTTC
NA	TRBJ1-5	TRBD1	TRBV19	CASKTMPGQGDQPQHF	TGTGCCTCGAAAACAATGCCGGGACAGGGTGATCAGCCCCAGCATTTT
few	TRBJ2-7	TRBD1	TRBV29-1	CSVGPDRGEQYF	TGCAGCGTTGGCCCAGACAGGGGCGAGCAGTACTTC
NA	TRBJ2-5	NA	TRBV5-4	CASSLAGLGGETQYF	TGTGCCAGCAGCTTGGCCGGACTAGGGGGGGAGACCCAGTACTTC
few	TRBJ1-5	NA	TRBV28	CASSFRPYSNQPQHF	TGTGCCAGCAGTTTTAGGCCGTATAGCAATCAGCCCCAGCATTTT
NA	TRBJ1-5	NA	TRBV30	CAWSPGWQPQHF	TGTGCCTGGAGTCCTGGGTGGCAGCCCCAGCATTTT
NA	TRBJ1-1	NA	TRBV10-3	CAISDSEYTEAFF	TGTGCCATCAGTGATTCAGAATACACTGAAGCTTTCTTT
few	TRBJ1-2	NA	TRBV10-3	CAISELGLYGYTF	TGTGCCATCAGTGAATTAGGACTCTATGGCTACACCTTC
NA	TRBJ1-1	TRBD1	TRBV2	CASRGQGGTEAFF	TGTGCCAGCAGGGGACAGGGAGGCACTGAAGCTTTCTTT
NA	TRBJ1-2	NA	TRBV5-1	CASSLEAGAYGYTF	TGCGCCAGCAGCTTGGAGGCTGGTGCCTATGGCTACACCTTC
few	TRBJ1-2	NA	TRBV18	CASSPQGGGYTF	TGTGCCAGCTCACCGCAGGGCGGAGGCTACACCTTC
few	TRBJ1-1	NA	TRBV5-1	CASSLDQKGLQAFF	TGCGCCAGCAGCTTGGACCAAAAGGGCCTTCAAGCTTTCTTT
NA	TRBJ2-5	NA	TRBV9	CASSVGGANQETQYF	TGTGCCAGCAGCGTAGGTGGGGCAAACCAAGAGACCCAGTACTTC
few	TRBJ2-7	TRBD1	TRBV11-2	CASIKTGAYEQYF	TGTGCCAGCATCAAAACAGGGGCCTACGAGCAGTACTTC
NA	TRBJ2-6	NA	TRBV29-1	CSVGMASSGANVLTF	TGCAGCGTTGGGATGGCGTCCTCTGGGGCCAACGTCCTGACTTTC
NA	TRBJ2-6	NA	TRBV9	CASSLGLLPGANVLTF	TGTGCCAGCAGCCTGGGCCTTTTGCCCGGGGCCAACGTCCTGACTTTC
few	TRBJ2-1	NA	TRBV5-5	CASSSYANNEQFF	TGTGCCAGCAGCTCGTACGCGAACAATGAGCAGTTCTTC
NA	TRBJ2-1	TRBD1	TRBV4-3	CASSQDSGQAYNEQFF	TGCGCCAGCAGCCAAGATTCGGGACAGGCCTACAATGAGCAGTTCTTC
NA	TRBJ1-3	NA	TRBV7-2	CASSLVGSGNTIYF	TGTGCCAGCAGCTTAGTCGGGTCCGGAAACACCATATATTTT
once	TRBJ1-5	TRBD1	TRBV15	CATSSGQGSQPQHF	TGTGCCACCAGCAGCGGACAGGGGAGTCAGCCCCAGCATTTT
NA	TRBJ2-1	TRBD2	TRBV9	CASSVGPDGGGVYNEQFF	TGTGCCAGCAGCGTAGGTCCTGATGGCGGGGGGGTTTACAATGAGCAGTTCTTC
NA	TRBJ1-2	TRBD1	TRBV6-5	CASSYQLTGGNGYTF	TGTGCCAGCAGTTACCAGCTGACAGGGGGCAACGGCTACACCTTC
NA	TRBJ2-1	NA	TRBV7-7	CASSPEGSYNEQFF	TGTGCTAGCAGTCCTGAGGGGTCCTACAATGAGCAGTTCTTC
NA	TRBJ2-2	NA	TRBV6-5	CASSSGTNTGELFF	TGTGCCAGCAGCTCCGGGACAAACACCGGGGAGCTGTTTTTT